This T cell receptor beta chain was observed in a study of T cell responses to AZD1222 COVID-19 vaccine. Overall study: Pooling of second doses given at about 4 or about 12 weeks was done.

In regard to this clone: Its antigen is unknown.

J lost 5 bases, V lost 9 bases, and 6 bases had no gene match. Germline CDR1 SNHLY, CDR2 FYNNEI. There are 13 residues in the CDR3. Clones were sequenced by immunoSEQ multiplex PCR, and TCRdb holds only the in-frame ones, with some missing. The table shows 250,000 or so clones, with just over 90% occurring only once. Points from the study as a whole: Of spike-specific TCRs, nearly half reportedly target regions left unmutated in variants. Repertoires were collected only later (after the peak T cell response had occurred). Baseline testing showed seropositivity in only a handful of AZD1222 recipients.

V gene TRBV2 combines with J gene TRBJ2-5; 10 nucleotides align to TRBD1. The source was peripheral blood, collected on day 0 of AZD1222 vaccination. The receptor comes from an adult in good health. The CDR3 region is CASRQGATETQYF. The CDR3 DNA sequence: TGTGCCAGTAGACAGGGGGCGACGGAGACCCAGTACTTC.